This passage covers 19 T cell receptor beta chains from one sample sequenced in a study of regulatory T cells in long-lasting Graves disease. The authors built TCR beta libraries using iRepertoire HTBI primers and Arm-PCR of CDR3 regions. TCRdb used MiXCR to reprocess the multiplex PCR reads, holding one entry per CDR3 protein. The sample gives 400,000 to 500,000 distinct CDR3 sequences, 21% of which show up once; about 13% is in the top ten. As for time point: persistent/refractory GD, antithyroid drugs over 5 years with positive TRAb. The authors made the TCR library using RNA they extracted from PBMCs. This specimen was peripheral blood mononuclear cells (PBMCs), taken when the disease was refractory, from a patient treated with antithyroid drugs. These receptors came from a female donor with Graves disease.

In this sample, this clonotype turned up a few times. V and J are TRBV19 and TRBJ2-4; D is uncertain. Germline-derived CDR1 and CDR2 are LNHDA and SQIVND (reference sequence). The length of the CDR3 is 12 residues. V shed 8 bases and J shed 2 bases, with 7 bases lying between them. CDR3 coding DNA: TGTGCCAGTTCCGACCCCAAAAACATTCAGTACTTC. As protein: CASSDPKNIQYF.

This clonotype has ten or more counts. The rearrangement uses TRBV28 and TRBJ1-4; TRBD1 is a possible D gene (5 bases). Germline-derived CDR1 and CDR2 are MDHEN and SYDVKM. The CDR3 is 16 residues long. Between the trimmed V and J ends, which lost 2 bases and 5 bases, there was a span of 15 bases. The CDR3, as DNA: TGTGCCAGCAGTTTAGTAGAAGGGGTTGCGAATGAAAAACTGTTTTTT. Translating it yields CASSLVEGVANEKLFF.

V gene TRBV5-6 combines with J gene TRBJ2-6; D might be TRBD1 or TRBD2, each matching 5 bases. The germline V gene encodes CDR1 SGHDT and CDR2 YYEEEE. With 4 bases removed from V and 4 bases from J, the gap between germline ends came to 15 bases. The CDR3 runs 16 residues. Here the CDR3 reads CASSLGEGAGANVLTF. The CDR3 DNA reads TGTGCCAGCAGCCTGGGAGAAGGGGCCGGGGCCAACGTCCTGACTTTC.

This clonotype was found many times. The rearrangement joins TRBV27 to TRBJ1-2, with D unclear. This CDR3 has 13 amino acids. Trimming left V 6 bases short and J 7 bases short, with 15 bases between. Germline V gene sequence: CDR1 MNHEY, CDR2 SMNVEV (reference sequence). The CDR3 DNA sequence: TGTGCCAGCAGAACCCCGGTGGTTGGTGGCTACACCTTC. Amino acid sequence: CASRTPVVGGYTF.

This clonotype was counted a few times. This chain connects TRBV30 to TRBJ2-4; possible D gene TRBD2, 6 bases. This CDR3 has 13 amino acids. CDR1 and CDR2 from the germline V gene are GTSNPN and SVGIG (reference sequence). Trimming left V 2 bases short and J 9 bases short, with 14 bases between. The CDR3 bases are TGTGCCTGGAGTTTGGGGGGAGGTAGCATTCAGTACTTC. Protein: CAWSLGGGSIQYF.

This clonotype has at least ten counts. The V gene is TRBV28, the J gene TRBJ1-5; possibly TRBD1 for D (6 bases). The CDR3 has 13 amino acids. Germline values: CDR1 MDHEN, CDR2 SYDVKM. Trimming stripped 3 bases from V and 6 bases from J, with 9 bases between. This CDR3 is CASSFVGGQPQHF. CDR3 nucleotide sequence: TGTGCCAGCAGTTTTGTAGGGGGTCAGCCCCAGCATTTT. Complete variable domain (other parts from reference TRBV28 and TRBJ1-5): DVKVTQSSRYLVKRTGEKVFLECVQDMDHENMFWYRQDPGLGLRLIYFSYDVKMKEKGDIPEGYSVSREKKERFSLILESASTNQTSMYLCASSFVGGQPQHFGDGTRLSIL.

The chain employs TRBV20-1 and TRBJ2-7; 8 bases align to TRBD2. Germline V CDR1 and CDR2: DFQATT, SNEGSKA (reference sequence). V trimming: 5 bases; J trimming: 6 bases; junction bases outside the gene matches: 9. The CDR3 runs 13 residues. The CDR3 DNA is TGCAGTGCTCCTATAGCGGGATTCGGCGAGCAGTACTTC. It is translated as CSAPIAGFGEQYF.

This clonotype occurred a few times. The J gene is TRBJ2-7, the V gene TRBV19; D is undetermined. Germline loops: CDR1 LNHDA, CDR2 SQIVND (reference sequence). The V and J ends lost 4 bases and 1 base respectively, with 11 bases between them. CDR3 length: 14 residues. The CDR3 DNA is TGTGCCAGTAGTACTAATAGTGCTTCCTACGAGCAGTACTTC. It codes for CASSTNSASYEQYF.

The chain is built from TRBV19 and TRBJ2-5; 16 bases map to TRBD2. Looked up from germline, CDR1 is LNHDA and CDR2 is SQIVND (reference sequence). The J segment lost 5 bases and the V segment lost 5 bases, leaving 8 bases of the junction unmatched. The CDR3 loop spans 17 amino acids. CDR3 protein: CASSPGTSGRAWETQYF. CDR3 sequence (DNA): TGTGCCAGTAGTCCAGGGACTAGCGGGAGGGCCTGGGAGACCCAGTACTTC.

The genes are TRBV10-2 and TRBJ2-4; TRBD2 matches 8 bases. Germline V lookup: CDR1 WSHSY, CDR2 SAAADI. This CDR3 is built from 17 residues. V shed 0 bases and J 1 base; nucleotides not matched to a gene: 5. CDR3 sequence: CASSESKLAEAKNIQYF. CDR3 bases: TGCGCCAGCAGTGAGTCGAAACTAGCGGAGGCCAAAAACATTCAGTACTTC.

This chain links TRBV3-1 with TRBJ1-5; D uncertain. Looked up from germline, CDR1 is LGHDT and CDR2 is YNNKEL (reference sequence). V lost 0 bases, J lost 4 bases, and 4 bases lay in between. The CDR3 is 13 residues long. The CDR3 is CASSQDWNQPQHF. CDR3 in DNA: TGTGCCAGCAGCCAAGATTGGAATCAGCCCCAGCATTTT.

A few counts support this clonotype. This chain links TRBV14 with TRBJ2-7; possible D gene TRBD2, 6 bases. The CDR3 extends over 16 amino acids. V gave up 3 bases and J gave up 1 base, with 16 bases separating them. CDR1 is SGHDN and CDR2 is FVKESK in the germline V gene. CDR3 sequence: CASSQFFSGVSYEQYF. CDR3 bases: TGTGCCAGCAGCCAGTTTTTTAGCGGAGTATCCTACGAGCAGTACTTC.

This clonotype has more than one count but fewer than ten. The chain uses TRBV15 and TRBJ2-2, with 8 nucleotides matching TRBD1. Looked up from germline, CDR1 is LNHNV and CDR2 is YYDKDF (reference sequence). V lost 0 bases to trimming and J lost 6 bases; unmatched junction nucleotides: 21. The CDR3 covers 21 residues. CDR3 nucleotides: TGTGCCACCAGCAGAGAATACGGGACAGGTGAAAATGGCGGGATCGCCGGGGAGCTGTTTTTT. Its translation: CATSREYGTGENGGIAGELFF.

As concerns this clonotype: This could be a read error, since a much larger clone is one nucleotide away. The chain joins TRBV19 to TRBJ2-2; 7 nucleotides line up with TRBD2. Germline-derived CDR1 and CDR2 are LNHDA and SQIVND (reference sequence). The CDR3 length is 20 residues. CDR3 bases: TGTGCCAGCTCTTCCCTGTCAGGCGGGAGCTCATATGGAAAAACCGGGGGGCTGTTTTTT. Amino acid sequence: CASSSLSGGSSYGKTGGLFF.

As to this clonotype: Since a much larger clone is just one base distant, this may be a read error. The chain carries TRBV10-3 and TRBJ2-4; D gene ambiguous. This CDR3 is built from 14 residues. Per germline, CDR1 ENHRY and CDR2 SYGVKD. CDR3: CAISEIEAKSIQYF. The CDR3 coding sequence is TGTGCCATCAGTGAAATAGAAGCCAAAAGCATTCAGTACTTC.

CDR3 nucleotide sequence: TGCAGTGCTCCCGACAGGGGGCTTGGCGGGAAGTGGAGCTCCTACAATGAGCAGTTCTTC. Protein sequence: CSAPDRGLGGKWSSYNEQFF. J is TRBJ2-1 and V is TRBV20-1; TRBD1 matches at 10 bases. V was clipped by 5 bases and J by 0 bases; unmatched bases: 19. The CDR3 loop spans 20 amino acids. Germline assignment: CDR1 DFQATT and CDR2 SNEGSKA (reference sequence).

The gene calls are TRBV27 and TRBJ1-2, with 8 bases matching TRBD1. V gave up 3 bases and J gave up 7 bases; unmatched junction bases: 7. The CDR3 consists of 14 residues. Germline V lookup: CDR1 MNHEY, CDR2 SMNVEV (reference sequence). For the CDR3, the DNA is TGTGCCAGCAGTTTCGCAGGGGGCGCAGGTGGCTACACCTTC. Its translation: CASSFAGGAGGYTF.

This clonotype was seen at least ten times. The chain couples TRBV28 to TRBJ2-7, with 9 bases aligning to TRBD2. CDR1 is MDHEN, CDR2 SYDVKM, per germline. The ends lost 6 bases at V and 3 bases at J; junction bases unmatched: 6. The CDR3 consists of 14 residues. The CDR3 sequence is CASSAGTSHYEQYF. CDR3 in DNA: TGTGCCAGCAGCGCCGGGACTAGCCACTACGAGCAGTACTTC.

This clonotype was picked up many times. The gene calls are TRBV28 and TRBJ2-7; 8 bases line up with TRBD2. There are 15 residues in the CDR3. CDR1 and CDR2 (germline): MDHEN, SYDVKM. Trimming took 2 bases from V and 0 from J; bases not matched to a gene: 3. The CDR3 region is CASSLRAGGSYEQYF. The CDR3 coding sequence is TGTGCCAGCAGTTTAAGGGCGGGAGGCTCCTACGAGCAGTACTTC.